These T cell receptor beta chains were read from a single sample in a study of control samples from healthy donors and cancer patients. TCRdb keeps only in-frame clones here, not all; method: immunoSEQ multiplex PCR. The sample shows 150,000 to 180,000 clones, approximately 93% of them seen only once. Sequencing used blood. The receptor source for this set is a man in his forties or fifties in good health. Both conserved end residues are part of each CDR3. The order of the fields is clone size, V gene, J gene, D gene, CDR3 DNA, CDR3 protein. The D gene is left open where the match is weak. Where a row states a size, it is once, few, many or the class of an expanded clone; other rows omit it.

once,TRBV6-1,TRBJ1-1,NA,TGTGCCAGCAGTGAACCTGTGGGCACTGAAGCTTTCTTT,CASSEPVGTEAFF
NA,TRBV3-1/TRBV3-2,TRBJ2-7,TRBD1,TGTGCCAGCAGCCAAGACGGGACAGGGGGCGACGAGCAGTACTTC,CASSQDGTGGDEQYF
NA,TRBV12-5,TRBJ1-1,NA,TGTGCTAGTGGTTTGGGAGGGACTGAAGCTTTCTTT,CASGLGGTEAFF
NA,TRBV19,TRBJ2-7,NA,TGTGCCAGTAAGGGGGTATCCTACGAGCAGTACTTC,CASKGVSYEQYF
NA,TRBV12-3/TRBV12-4,TRBJ1-1,NA,TGTGCCAGCAGTTTTTGGGGGGACACTGAAGCTTTCTTT,CASSFWGDTEAFF
NA,TRBV27,TRBJ1-2,TRBD1,TGTGCCAGCAGCCCAAGTAAAACAGGGGTGAGGGGCTACACCTTC,CASSPSKTGVRGYTF
once,TRBV11-2,TRBJ2-3,NA,TGTGCCAGCACCGCTTTTGGCGCTACAGATACGCAGTATTTT,CASTAFGATDTQYF
NA,TRBV7-9,TRBJ1-2,NA,TGTGCCAGCAGACAAACTACAGGGCTTTATGGCTACACCTTC,CASRQTTGLYGYTF
NA,TRBV7-9,TRBJ2-5,NA,TGTGCCAGCAGCTGGGCACAGGGAGGAGAGACCCAGTACTTC,CASSWAQGGETQYF
NA,TRBV7-9,TRBJ1-5,NA,TGTGCCAGCAGCCAGGGGCCCCAGCCCCAGCATTTT,CASSQGPQPQHF
NA,TRBV18,TRBJ1-3,NA,TGTGCCAGCTCACCACCGCGACTGGCCGTCTCTGGAAACACCATATATTTT,CASSPPRLAVSGNTIYF
NA,TRBV6-1,TRBJ1-1,NA,TGTGCCAGCAGTGACGAAGGGAGTTTTGAAGCTTTCTTT,CASSDEGSFEAFF
NA,TRBV24-1,TRBJ2-4,NA,TGTGCCACCAGTGATGGGGGTAGGGGGGCGGCCAAAAACATTCAGTACTTC,CATSDGGRGAAKNIQYF
once,TRBV7-9,TRBJ2-2,TRBD2,TGTGCCACAGCCAGTCGCCGGACTAGCGGGGGGGCCAACACCGGGGAGCTGTTTTTT,CATASRRTSGGANTGELFF
NA,TRBV5-1,TRBJ2-1,NA,TGCGCCAGCAGCTTGATCGGCAGTCCCCATGAGCAGTTCTTC,CASSLIGSPHEQFF
NA,TRBV18,TRBJ1-2,NA,TGTGCCAGCTCACTGGACAGTTTTACTATGGACTACACCTTC,CASSLDSFTMDYTF
NA,TRBV7-6,TRBJ2-1,NA,TGTGCCAGCAGCTTAGCAAGTCTAGCGCGGAATGAGCAGTTCTTC,CASSLASLARNEQFF
NA,TRBV19,TRBJ2-1,NA,TGTGCCAGTAGTATAGTGAACAGGCCCTACAATGAGCAGTTCTTC,CASSIVNRPYNEQFF
once,TRBV7-2,TRBJ1-6,TRBD1,TGTGCCAGCAGCTCCAACCCGACAGGGTTTTCACCCCTCCACTTT,CASSSNPTGFSPLHF
NA,TRBV27,TRBJ1-4,NA,TGTGCCAGCAGCATCCGGGGATTTGGGGGTGAAAAACTGTTTTTT,CASSIRGFGGEKLFF
NA,TRBV2,TRBJ2-3,NA,TGTGCCAGCAGCCTACAGGGAGCGGCGCAGTATTTT,CASSLQGAAQYF
NA,TRBV6-5,TRBJ2-7,TRBD1,TGTGCCAGTACCGAGGACAGGGCAGACGAGCAGTACTTC,CASTEDRADEQYF
NA,TRBV5-1,TRBJ1-2,NA,TGCGCCAGCAGCTTGGATGGCAGCCTCTATGGCTACACCTTC,CASSLDGSLYGYTF
NA,TRBV7-8,TRBJ1-1,NA,TGTGCCAGCAGCTCCAGGGTTGATGATGAAGCTTTCTTT,CASSSRVDDEAFF
NA,TRBV2,TRBJ2-7,NA,TGTGCCAGCCTTACTCTCGGGGGCGAGCAGTACTTC,CASLTLGGEQYF
once,TRBV6-4,TRBJ1-5,TRBD1,TGTGCCAGCAGTGACAGTTCCCGGGTGGACAGGGGCCGTCAGCCCCAGCATTTT,CASSDSSRVDRGRQPQHF
NA,TRBV7-9,TRBJ2-4,NA,TGTGCCAGCAGCCCAGGTACCAAAAACATTCAGTACTTC,CASSPGTKNIQYF
NA,TRBV19,TRBJ2-7,NA,TGTGCCAGTACCCCAAGCGGACAAGACGAGCAGTACTTC,CASTPSGQDEQYF
NA,TRBV5-1,TRBJ1-2,NA,TGCGCCAGCAGCTTGGGGTTCACAGTCTATGGCTACACCTTC,CASSLGFTVYGYTF
NA,TRBV5-6,TRBJ1-3,NA,TGTGCCAGCAGCGCCAGAGGGATAAACTCTGGAAACACCATATATTTT,CASSARGINSGNTIYF
few,TRBV19,TRBJ2-1,NA,TGTGCCAGTAGTATGTTCGGGGGGCTCAGCTCCTACAATGAGCAGTTCTTC,CASSMFGGLSSYNEQFF
NA,TRBV30,TRBJ1-5,NA,TGTGCCTGGAGTCAAGGGAAGGGAGGGGGTCAGCCCCAGCATTTT,CAWSQGKGGGQPQHF
NA,TRBV6-5,TRBJ2-2,NA,TGTGCCAGCAGGGGGGACTTAAACACCGGGGAGCTGTTTTTT,CASRGDLNTGELFF
NA,TRBV4-3,TRBJ2-2,TRBD1,TGCGCCAGCAGCCGCGGACAGGGGAACACCGGGGAGCTGTTTTTT,CASSRGQGNTGELFF
NA,TRBV11-2,TRBJ2-2,TRBD1,TGTGCCAGCAGCTTATGGACAGGGGGCCCCGGGGAGCTGTTTTTT,CASSLWTGGPGELFF
NA,TRBV27,TRBJ2-1,TRBD2,TGTGCCAGCAGTCTTTCCAGCGGGGGGTCCTACAATGAGCAGTTCTTC,CASSLSSGGSYNEQFF